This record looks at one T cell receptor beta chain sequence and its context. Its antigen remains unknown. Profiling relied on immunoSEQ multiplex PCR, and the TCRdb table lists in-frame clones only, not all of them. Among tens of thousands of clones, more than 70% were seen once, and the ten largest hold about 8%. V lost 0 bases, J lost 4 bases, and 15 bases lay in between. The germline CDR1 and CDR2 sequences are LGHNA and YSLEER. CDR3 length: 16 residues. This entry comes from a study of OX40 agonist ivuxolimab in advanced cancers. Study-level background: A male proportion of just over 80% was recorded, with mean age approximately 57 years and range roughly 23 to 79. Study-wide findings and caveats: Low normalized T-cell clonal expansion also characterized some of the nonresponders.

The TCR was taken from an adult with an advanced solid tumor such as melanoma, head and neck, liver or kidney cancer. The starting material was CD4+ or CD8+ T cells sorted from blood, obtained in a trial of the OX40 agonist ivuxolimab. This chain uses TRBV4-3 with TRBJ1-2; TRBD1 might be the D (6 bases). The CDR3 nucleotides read TGCGCCAGCAGCCAAGATTACGGACAGTCTTCCTATGGCTACACCTTC. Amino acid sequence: CASSQDYGQSSYGYTF.